This T cell receptor (beta chain) was obtained from a study of OX40 agonist ivuxolimab in advanced cancers. About this clone itself: Its matching antigen is unknown.

Assay used: immunoSEQ multiplex PCR; TCRdb lists only in-frame clones, some missing. The sample holds about 7,800 clones, just under 75% seen once. Trimming shortened V by 5 bases and J by 8 bases, and 25 bases separated the two germline ends. The CDR3 loop spans 17 amino acids. The germline V gene has CDR1 SGHVS and CDR2 FNYEAQ. Overall study findings and caveats: Expanded peripheral T cells had an undetermined antigen specificity. In the 0.1 to 3.0 mg/kg range, CD4+ and CD8+ blood T cells had expanded clonally by week 6. Averaged across samples, CD8+ T cells carried more expanded clones than CD4+ did. With doses of 0.1-3.0 mg/kg, partial responders showed among the lowest clonal expansion.

The sequences come from CD4+ or CD8+ T cells sorted from blood, collected in a trial of the OX40 agonist ivuxolimab. The sequence was obtained from an adult with an advanced solid tumor such as melanoma, head and neck, liver or kidney cancer. The chain joins TRBV7-6 to TRBJ2-1, with D perhaps being TRBD1 or TRBD2 (5 bases each). CDR3 residues: CASSDPHGAVSLDEQFF. In nucleotides, the CDR3 is TGTGCCAGCAGCGATCCCCACGGGGCGGTCTCGTTAGATGAGCAGTTCTTC.